The T cell receptor (beta chain) under discussion was sequenced for a study of TIL therapy for anti-PD-1-resistant metastatic lung cancer. CDR3 size: 15 residues. The germline CDR1 and CDR2 sequences are SGHNT and YYREEE (reference sequence). V gave up 1 base and J gave up 3 bases; unmatched junction bases: 4. Time point reported: pre-treatment sample, taken before nivolumab and TIL therapy. The tumor samples were excised metastases, mostly pleural nodules or supraclavicular lymph nodes. Patients were adults with stage 4 NSCLC. This was the immunoSEQ v3 assay. The protocol was immunoSEQ multiplex PCR, while the TCRdb copy is restricted to in-frame clones and leaves out a portion. This sample carries approximately 95,000 clones, roughly two thirds of them seen once, and the ten largest clones take approximately 9.9%.

This receptor was obtained from a person aged 25 to 85 with non-small cell lung cancer. The sample consisted of tumor tissue, taken at baseline. The chain recombines TRBV5-4 with TRBJ1-3; 7 nucleotides line up with TRBD1. In DNA, the CDR3 is TGTGCCAGCAGCTTGCGAGGGGGCTTTGGAAACACCATATATTTT. The encoded protein is CASSLRGGFGNTIYF.